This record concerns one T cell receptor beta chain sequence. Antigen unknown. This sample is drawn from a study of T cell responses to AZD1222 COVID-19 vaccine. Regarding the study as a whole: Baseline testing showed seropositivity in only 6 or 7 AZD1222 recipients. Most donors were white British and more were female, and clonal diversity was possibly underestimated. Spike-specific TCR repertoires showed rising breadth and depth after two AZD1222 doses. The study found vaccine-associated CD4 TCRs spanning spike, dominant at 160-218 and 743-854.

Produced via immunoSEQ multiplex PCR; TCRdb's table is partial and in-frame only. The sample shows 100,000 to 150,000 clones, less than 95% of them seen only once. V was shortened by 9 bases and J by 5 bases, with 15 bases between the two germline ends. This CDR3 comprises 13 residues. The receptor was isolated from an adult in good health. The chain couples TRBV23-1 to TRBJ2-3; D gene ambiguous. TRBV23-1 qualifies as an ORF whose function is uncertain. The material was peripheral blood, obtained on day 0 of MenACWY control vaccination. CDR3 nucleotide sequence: TGCGCCAGTCTGAGCGATATGGAAGATACGCAGTATTTT. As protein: CASLSDMEDTQYF.